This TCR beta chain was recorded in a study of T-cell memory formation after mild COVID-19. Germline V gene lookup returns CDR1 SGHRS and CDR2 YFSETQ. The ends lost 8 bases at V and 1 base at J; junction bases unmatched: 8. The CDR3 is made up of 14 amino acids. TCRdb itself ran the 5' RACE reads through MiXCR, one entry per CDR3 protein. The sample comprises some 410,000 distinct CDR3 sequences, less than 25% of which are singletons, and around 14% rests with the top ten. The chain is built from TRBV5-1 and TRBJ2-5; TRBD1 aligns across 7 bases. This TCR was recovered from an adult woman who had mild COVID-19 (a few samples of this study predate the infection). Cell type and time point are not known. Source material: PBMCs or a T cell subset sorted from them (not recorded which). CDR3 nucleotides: TGCGCCAGTTCCACAGGGGCCGTCCAAGAGACCCAGTACTTC. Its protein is CASSTGAVQETQYF.